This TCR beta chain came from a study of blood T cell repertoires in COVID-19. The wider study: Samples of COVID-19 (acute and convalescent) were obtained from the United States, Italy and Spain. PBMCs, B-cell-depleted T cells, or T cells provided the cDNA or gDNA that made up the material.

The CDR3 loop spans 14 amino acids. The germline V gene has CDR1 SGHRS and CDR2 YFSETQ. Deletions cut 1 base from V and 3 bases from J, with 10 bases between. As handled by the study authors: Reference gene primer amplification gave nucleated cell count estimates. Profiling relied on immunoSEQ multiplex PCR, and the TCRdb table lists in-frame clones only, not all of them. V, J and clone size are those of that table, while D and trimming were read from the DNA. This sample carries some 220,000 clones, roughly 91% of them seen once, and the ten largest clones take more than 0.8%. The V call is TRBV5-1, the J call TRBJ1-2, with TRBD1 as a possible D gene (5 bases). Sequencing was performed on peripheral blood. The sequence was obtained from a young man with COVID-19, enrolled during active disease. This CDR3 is CASSLWGQDYGYTF. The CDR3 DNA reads TGCGCCAGCAGCTTGTGGGGCCAGGACTATGGCTACACCTTC.